This TCR beta chain was recovered during a study of T cells after yellow fever vaccination. Study-wide background: It was SMART-Seq v4 Ultra Low Input that prepared the fractions with low cell numbers. Overall study findings and caveats: Most clones from primary vaccination were detected again post-booster (roughly 96% CD4, 88% CD8).

About this clonotype itself: No antigen is known for it.

For TCR, cDNA came from 5'RACE template switching, which added a universal primer site and UMIs. MiXCR, run by TCRdb on the 5' RACE reads, gives a single entry per CDR3 protein. The repertoire holds approximately 260,000 distinct CDR3 sequences, with approximately 12% as singletons. V trimming: 2 bases; J trimming: 4 bases; junction bases outside the gene matches: 4. CDR1 is SGHRS and CDR2 is YFSETQ in the germline V gene. There are 14 residues in the CDR3. The sample in question was CD4+ T cells sorted from PBMCs, obtained 45 days after the yellow fever booster vaccination. The receptor's source is a man under 40 who received the YFV17D yellow fever vaccine. The chain is built from TRBV5-1 and TRBJ2-3; 7 nucleotides match TRBD1. The CDR3, as DNA: TGCGCCAGCAGCTTCGTTACAGGGGCAGATACGCAGTATTTT. It encodes CASSFVTGADTQYF.